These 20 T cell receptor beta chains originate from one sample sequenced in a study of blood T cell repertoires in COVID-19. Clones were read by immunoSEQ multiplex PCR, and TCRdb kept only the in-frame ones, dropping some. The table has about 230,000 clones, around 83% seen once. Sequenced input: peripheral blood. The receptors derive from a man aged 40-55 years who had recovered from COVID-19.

CDR3 DNA: TGTGCCAGTACCGATCTTCGGGACTCCCTATCGGAGCCCCAGCATTTT. Translating it yields CASTDLRDSLSEPQHF. V is TRBV19 and J is TRBJ1-5, with TRBD1 as a possible D gene (5 bases). The germline V and J ends were trimmed by 7 bases and 8 bases, with 24 bases remaining between them. CDR1 is LNHDA, CDR2 SQIVND, per germline (reference sequence). The CDR3 contains 16 residues. The full variable domain, in which reference TRBV19 and TRBJ1-5 provide the parts outside the CDR3, is DGGITQSPKYLFRKEGQNVTLSCEQNLNHDAMYWYRQDPGQGLRLIYYSQIVNDFQKGDIAEGYSVSREKKESFPLTVTSAQKNPTAFYLCASTDLRDSLSEPQHFGDGTRLSIL.

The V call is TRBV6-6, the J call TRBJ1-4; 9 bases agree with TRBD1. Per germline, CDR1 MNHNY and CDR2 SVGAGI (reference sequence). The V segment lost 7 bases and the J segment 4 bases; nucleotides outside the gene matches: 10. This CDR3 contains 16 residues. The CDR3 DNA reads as TGTGCCAGCACCCACGCTGGGGGACAGGGTAATGAAAAACTGTTTTTT. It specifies CASTHAGGQGNEKLFF.

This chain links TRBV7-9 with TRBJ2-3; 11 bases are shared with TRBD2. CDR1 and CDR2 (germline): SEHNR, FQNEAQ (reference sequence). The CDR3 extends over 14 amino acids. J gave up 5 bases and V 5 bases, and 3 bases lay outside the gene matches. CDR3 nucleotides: TGTGCCAGCAGCATGACTAGCGGGAAAGATACGCAGTATTTT. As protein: CASSMTSGKDTQYF. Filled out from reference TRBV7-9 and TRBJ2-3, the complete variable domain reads DTGVSQNPRHKITKRGQNVTFRCDPISEHNRLYWYRQTLGQGPEFLTYFQNEAQLEKSRLLSDRFSAERPKGSFSTLEIQRTEQGDSAMYLCASSMTSGKDTQYFGPGTRLTVL.

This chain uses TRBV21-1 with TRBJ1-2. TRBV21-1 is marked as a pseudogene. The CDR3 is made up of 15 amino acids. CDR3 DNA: TGTGCCAGCAGCAAACTGGAGCTAGGAAATTATGGCTACACCTTC. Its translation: CASSKLELGNYGYTF.

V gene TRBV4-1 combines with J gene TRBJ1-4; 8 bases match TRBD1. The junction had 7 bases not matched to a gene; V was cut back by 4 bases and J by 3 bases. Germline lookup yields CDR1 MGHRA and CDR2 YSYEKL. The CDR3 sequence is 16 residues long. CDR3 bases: TGCGCCAGCAGCCGCCCCCCGGGACAGGCTAATGAAAAACTGTTTTTT. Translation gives CASSRPPGQANEKLFF.

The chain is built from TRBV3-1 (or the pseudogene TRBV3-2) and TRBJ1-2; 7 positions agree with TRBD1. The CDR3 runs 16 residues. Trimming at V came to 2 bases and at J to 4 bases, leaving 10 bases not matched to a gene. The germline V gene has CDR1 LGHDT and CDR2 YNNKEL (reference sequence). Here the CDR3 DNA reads TGTGCCAGCAGCCAACGTTGGAACAGGGGCGGCTATGGCTACACCTTC. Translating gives CASSQRWNRGGYGYTF.

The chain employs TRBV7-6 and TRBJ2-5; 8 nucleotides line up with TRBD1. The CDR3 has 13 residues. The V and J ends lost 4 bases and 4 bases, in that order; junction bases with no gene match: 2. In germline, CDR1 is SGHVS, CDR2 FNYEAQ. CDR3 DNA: TGTGCCAGCAGCTGGACAGGGATAGAGACCCAGTACTTC. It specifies CASSWTGIETQYF. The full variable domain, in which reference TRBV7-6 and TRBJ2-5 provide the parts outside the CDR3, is GAGVSQSPRYKVTKRGQDVALRCDPISGHVSLYWYRQALGQGPEFLTYFNYEAQQDKSGLPNDRFSAERPEGSISTLTIQRTEQRDSAMYRCASSWTGIETQYFGPGTRLLVL.

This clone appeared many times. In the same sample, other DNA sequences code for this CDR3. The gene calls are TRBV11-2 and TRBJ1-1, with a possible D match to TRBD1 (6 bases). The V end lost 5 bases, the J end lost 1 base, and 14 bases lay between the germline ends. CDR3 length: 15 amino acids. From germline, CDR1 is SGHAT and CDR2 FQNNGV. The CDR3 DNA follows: TGTGCCAGCAGCCCTACCGGGACACCGAACACTGAAGCTTTCTTT. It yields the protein CASSPTGTPNTEAFF.

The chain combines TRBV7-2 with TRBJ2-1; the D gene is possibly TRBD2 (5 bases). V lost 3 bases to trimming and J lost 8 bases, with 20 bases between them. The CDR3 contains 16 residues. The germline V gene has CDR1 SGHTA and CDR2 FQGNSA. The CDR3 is CASSFGVERIWDEQFF. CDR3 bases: TGTGCCAGCAGCTTCGGCGTCGAGCGGATCTGGGATGAGCAGTTCTTC. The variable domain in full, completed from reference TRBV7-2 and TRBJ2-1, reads GAGVSQSPSNKVTEKGKDVELRCDPISGHTALYWYRQSLGQGLEFLIYFQGNSAPDKSGLPSDRFSAERTGGSVSTLTIQRTQQEDSAVYLCASSFGVERIWDEQFFGPGTRLTVL.

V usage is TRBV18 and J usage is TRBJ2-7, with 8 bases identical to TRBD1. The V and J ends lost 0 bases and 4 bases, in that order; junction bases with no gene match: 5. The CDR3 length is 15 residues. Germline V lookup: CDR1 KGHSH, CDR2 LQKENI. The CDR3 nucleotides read TGTGCCAGCTCACCACCGGGCAGGGGGCGGTACGAGCAGTACTTC. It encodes CASSPPGRGRYEQYF.

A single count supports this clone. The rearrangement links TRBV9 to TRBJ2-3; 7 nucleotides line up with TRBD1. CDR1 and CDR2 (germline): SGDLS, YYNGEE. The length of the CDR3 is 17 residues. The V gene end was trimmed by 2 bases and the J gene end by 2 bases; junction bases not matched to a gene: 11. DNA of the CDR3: TGTGCCAGCAGCGTCAATTCGGACAGGCTATTCACAGATACGCAGTATTTT. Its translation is CASSVNSDRLFTDTQYF.

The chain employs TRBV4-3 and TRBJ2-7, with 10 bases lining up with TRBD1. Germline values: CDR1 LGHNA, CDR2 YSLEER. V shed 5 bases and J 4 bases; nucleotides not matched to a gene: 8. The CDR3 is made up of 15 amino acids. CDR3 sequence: CASSTRTGGQYEQYF. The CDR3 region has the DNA TGCGCCAGCAGCACTCGGACAGGGGGACAGTACGAGCAGTACTTC.

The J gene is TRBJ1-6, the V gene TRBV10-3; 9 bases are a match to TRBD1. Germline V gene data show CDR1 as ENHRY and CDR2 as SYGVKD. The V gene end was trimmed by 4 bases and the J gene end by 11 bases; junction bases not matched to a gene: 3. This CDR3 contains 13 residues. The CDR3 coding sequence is TGTGCCATCAGTGCGGACAGGGGAACACCCCTCCACTTT. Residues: CAISADRGTPLHF.

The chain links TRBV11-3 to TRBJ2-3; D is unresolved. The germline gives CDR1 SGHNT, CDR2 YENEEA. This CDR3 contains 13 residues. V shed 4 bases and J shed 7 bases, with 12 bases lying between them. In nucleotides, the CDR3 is TGTGCCAGCAGCTCCCCGATAGATAATACGCAGTATTTT. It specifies CASSSPIDNTQYF.

The CDR3 DNA reads TGTGCCAGCAGTGAAACGGGAGATATGGTCAGCGTCTATGGCTACACCTTC. It translates to CASSETGDMVSVYGYTF. The V and J genes are TRBV6-1 and TRBJ1-2; D is unresolved. Germline V gene lookup returns CDR1 MNHNS and CDR2 SASEGT. V lost 2 bases and J 4 bases, leaving 20 bases between the germline ends. The length of the CDR3 is 17 residues.

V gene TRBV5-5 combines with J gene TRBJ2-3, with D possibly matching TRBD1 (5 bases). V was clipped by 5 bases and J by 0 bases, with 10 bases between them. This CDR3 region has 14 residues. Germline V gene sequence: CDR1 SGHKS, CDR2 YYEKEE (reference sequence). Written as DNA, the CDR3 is TGTGCCAGCAGACAGGCCCCTAGCACAGATACGCAGTATTTT. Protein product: CASRQAPSTDTQYF.

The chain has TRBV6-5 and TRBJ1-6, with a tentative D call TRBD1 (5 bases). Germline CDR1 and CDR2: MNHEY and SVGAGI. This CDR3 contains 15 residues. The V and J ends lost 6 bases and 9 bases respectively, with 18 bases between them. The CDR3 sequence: CASRTVRAFASPLHF. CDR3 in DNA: TGTGCCAGCAGGACAGTCAGGGCTTTTGCTTCACCCCTCCACTTT.

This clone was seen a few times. The CDR3, as DNA: TGTGCCAGCAGCCCTGCCGGGACAAGGGGGGAAAAACTGTTTTTT. Protein sequence: CASSPAGTRGEKLFF. The chain combines TRBV7-2 with TRBJ1-4; weak D call: TRBD1 (6 bases). The germline CDR1 and CDR2 sequences are SGHTA and FQGNSA. V lost 5 bases and J lost 8, with 18 bases in between. The CDR3 is 15 amino acids.

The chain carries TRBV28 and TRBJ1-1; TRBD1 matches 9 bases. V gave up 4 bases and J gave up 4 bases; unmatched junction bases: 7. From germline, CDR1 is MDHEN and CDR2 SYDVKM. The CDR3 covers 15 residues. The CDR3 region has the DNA TGTGCCAGCAGTTGGGACAGGGATCGAGGCACTGAAGCTTTCTTT. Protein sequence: CASSWDRDRGTEAFF.

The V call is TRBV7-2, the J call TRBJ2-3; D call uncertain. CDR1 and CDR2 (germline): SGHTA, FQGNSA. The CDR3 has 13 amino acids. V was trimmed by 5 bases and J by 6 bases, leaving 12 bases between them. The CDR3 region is CASSGQGPDTQYF. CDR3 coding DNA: TGTGCCAGCAGCGGGCAAGGTCCGGATACGCAGTATTTT. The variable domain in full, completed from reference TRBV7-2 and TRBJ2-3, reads GAGVSQSPSNKVTEKGKDVELRCDPISGHTALYWYRQSLGQGLEFLIYFQGNSAPDKSGLPSDRFSAERTGGSVSTLTIQRTQQEDSAVYLCASSGQGPDTQYFGPGTRLTVL.